Given below is one T cell receptor (beta chain) in context. Methods used by the authors: Amplification from reference gene primers served as the basis for estimated nucleated cell counts. Sequenced by immunoSEQ multiplex PCR; TCRdb stores in-frame clones only, minus some. V, J and clone size reflect that table, while D and trimming were determined from the DNA. The sample lists about 220,000 clones, around four fifths occurring once. The data originate from a study of blood T cell repertoires in COVID-19. The overall study: Donors in the United States, Italy and Spain gave samples during acute or convalescent COVID-19. PBMCs, B-cell-depleted T cells, or T cells provided the cDNA or gDNA that made up the material.

CDR1 and CDR2 (germline): MDHEN, SYDVKM. CDR3 size: 13 residues. Trimming removed 3 bases from V and 4 bases from J, with 9 bases in between. The sample was peripheral blood. This receptor was identified in a man between 25 and 39 years old with active or convalescent COVID-19. The chain carries TRBV28 and TRBJ1-2, with TRBD1 as a possible D gene (6 bases). The CDR3 protein is CASSLLGAYGYTF. CDR3 DNA sequence: TGTGCCAGCAGTTTGCTGGGGGCCTATGGCTACACCTTC.